This TCR beta chain was captured by sequencing in a study of cytomegalovirus exposure and HLA in healthy donors. At the level of the study: About 84% of more than 300 genotyped donors fell in the Caucasian-associated ancestry cluster.

V was clipped by 3 bases and J by 9 bases, with 11 bases between them. Germline V lookup: CDR1 SGHTA, CDR2 FQGNSA. There are 12 residues in the CDR3. Amplification used 60 Vbeta primers and 13 Jbeta primers. Some clones are missing from TCRdb's copy, which holds only in-frame ones; the method was immunoSEQ multiplex PCR. The sample records about 110,000 clones, roughly 71% being singletons. The study's findings and limits: Looking again later, the authors saw that most CMV-associated TCR beta chains seemed HLA-restricted. The classifier reportedly diagnosed cytomegalovirus status with high specificity and sensitivity.

Comments on this clone: As yet, its antigen is unknown.

V and J are TRBV7-2 and TRBJ2-5; maybe TRBD2 (5 bases). Sequences were obtained from PBMCs. The clonotype was recovered from a male donor in good health and CMV-seropositive. The CDR3, as DNA: TGTGCCAGCAGCTTTTATATCGGGGCCCAGTACTTC. Its translation: CASSFYIGAQYF.